Shown below are 17 T cell receptor beta chains from a single sample sequenced in a study of response to subunit inactivated influenza vaccine (dated by TCRdb to 2016 to 2018). This sample's time point label indicates: more than 40 days after influenza vaccine administration. The method was RT-PCR. Sequencer: Illumina HiSeq 2500. Using fastp at Q25 and MiXCR, TCRdb reprocessed the public reads and kept productive beta chains. Rows are combined by CDR3 protein, so each entry shows the most common genes and DNA. The sample table contains approximately 530,000 distinct CDR3 sequences; only one count was recorded for roughly 13% of them. The ten most abundant clones make up around 13% of the sample. This specimen was PBMCs from blood, taken roughly 47 days after vaccination. The receptors stem from a man aged 50 to 60 who received an inactivated influenza vaccine. Donor details come from another sample of the same person, matched by shared clones.

This clonotype came up many times. The chain employs TRBV7-2 and TRBJ2-1; 8 bases line up with TRBD2. Per germline, CDR1 SGHTA and CDR2 FQGNSA. The CDR3 is made up of 14 amino acids. V shed 5 bases and J 9 bases; nucleotides not matched to a gene: 9. Written as DNA, the CDR3 is TGTGCCAGCAGCGTCGGGGGGGGGATCACTGAGCAGTTCTTC. It translates to CASSVGGGITEQFF. The full variable domain, in which reference TRBV7-2 and TRBJ2-1 provide the parts outside the CDR3, is GAGVSQSPSNKVTEKGKDVELRCDPISGHTALYWYRQSLGQGLEFLIYFQGNSAPDKSGLPSDRFSAERTGGSVSTLTIQRTQQEDSAVYLCASSVGGGITEQFFGPGTRLTVL.

The chain combines TRBV6-2 or TRBV6-3 with TRBJ1-5; 9 bases map to TRBD1. V gave up 8 bases and J gave up 6 bases; unmatched junction bases: 11. The CDR3 has 15 amino acids. Germline CDR1 and CDR2: MNHEY and SVGEGT. In DNA, the CDR3 is TGTGCCAGCCGTATCCGGACAGGGGATGCTCAGCCCCAGCATTTT. Translated: CASRIRTGDAQPQHF.

V usage is TRBV12-3 or TRBV12-4 and J usage is TRBJ1-2, with D uncertain. V was trimmed by 3 bases and J by 3 bases, leaving 8 bases between them. This CDR3 region has 13 residues. The CDR3 region has the DNA TGTGCCAGCAGTTTTAACACCTACTATGGCTACACCTTC. Translating gives CASSFNTYYGYTF.

V usage is TRBV13 and J usage is TRBJ2-1; D remains unclear. The CDR3 length is 16 residues. CDR1 is PRHDT, CDR2 FYEKMQ, per germline (reference sequence). V was cut by 2 bases and J by 2 bases, with 13 bases left in between. CDR3 sequence: CASSLSRLVTYNEQFF. In DNA, the CDR3 is TGTGCCAGCAGCTTAAGCCGACTCGTAACCTACAATGAGCAGTTCTTC.

This clonotype has a handful of counts. The V call is TRBV10-3, the J call TRBJ2-1, with 10 bases identical to TRBD2. V shed 5 bases and J 3 bases; nucleotides not matched to a gene: 4. The CDR3 contains 15 residues. The germline V gene encodes CDR1 ENHRY and CDR2 SYGVKD. For the CDR3, the DNA is TGTGCCATCAGTCTCTCTAGCGGGAGCTACAATGAGCAGTTCTTC. This sequence encodes CAISLSSGSYNEQFF.

This clonotype appeared many times. This chain uses TRBV5-1 with TRBJ2-1, with D uncertain. Trimming took off 0 bases at V and 2 bases at J, with 9 bases between the two ends. The CDR3 contains 15 residues. The germline CDR1 and CDR2 sequences are SGHRS and YFSETQ. The DNA for the CDR3 is TGCGCCAGCAGCTTGGGTACGGGCCCCTACAATGAGCAGTTCTTC. It yields the protein CASSLGTGPYNEQFF.

The chain couples TRBV5-1 to TRBJ2-3; tentative D call: TRBD1 (5 bases). CDR1 and CDR2 (germline): SGHRS, YFSETQ. With 4 bases removed from V and 3 bases from J, the gap between germline ends came to 18 bases. The CDR3 extends over 16 amino acids. The CDR3 nucleotides are TGCGCCAGCAGCCAAGGTCAGGGTCCTCCAACAGATACGCAGTATTTT. Its protein is CASSQGQGPPTDTQYF.

The chain combines TRBV5-1 with TRBJ2-5, with 8 bases fitting TRBD2. The V and J ends lost 2 bases and 5 bases, in that order; junction bases with no gene match: 5. Germline loops: CDR1 SGHRS, CDR2 YFSETQ. The CDR3 is made up of 14 amino acids. The CDR3 is CASSLDSGDETQYF. CDR3 nucleotide sequence: TGCGCCAGCAGCTTAGATAGCGGGGATGAGACCCAGTACTTC.

V is TRBV7-9 and J is TRBJ2-7; the match to TRBD1 covers 10 bases. This CDR3 region has 15 residues. Germline-derived CDR1 and CDR2 are SEHNR and FQNEAQ (reference sequence). With V trimmed by 5 bases and J by 4 bases, 8 bases remained unmatched. The CDR3 reads CASSTRQGAQYEQYF. The CDR3 DNA sequence: TGTGCCAGCAGCACCCGACAGGGGGCTCAGTACGAGCAGTACTTC.

This clonotype showed up just a few times. The V call is TRBV28, the J call TRBJ1-5; possibly TRBD1 for D (6 bases). Deletions cut 4 bases from V and 2 bases from J, with 15 bases between. Germline CDR1 is MDHEN and CDR2 is SYDVKM. The CDR3 length is 16 residues. This chain's CDR3 is CASSSYAGVGNQPQHF. CDR3 sequence (DNA): TGTGCCAGCAGTTCATACGCAGGGGTGGGCAATCAGCCCCAGCATTTT.

This chain uses TRBV6-6 with TRBJ2-7; perhaps D is TRBD1 or TRBD2 (6 bases each). From germline, CDR1 is MNHNY and CDR2 SVGAGI (reference sequence). The CDR3 is 13 residues long. Trimming removed 8 bases at V and 0 bases at J, with 11 bases between. CDR3 sequence: CASHGGSSYEQYF. Written as DNA, the CDR3 is TGTGCCAGCCACGGGGGCTCCTCCTACGAGCAGTACTTC.

V gene TRBV15 combines with J gene TRBJ2-2, with D tentatively TRBD2 (6 bases). Germline V gene data show CDR1 as LNHNV and CDR2 as YYDKDF (reference sequence). There are 15 residues in the CDR3. Trimming left V 3 bases short and J 6 bases short, with 14 bases between. The DNA of the CDR3 is TGTGCCACCAGCAGGGTCGGAGGGGATCCCGGGGAGCTGTTTTTT. Translating gives CATSRVGGDPGELFF.

J is TRBJ2-7 and V is TRBV6-5; no clear D. The CDR3 extends over 14 amino acids. Trimming took 2 bases from V and 0 from J, leaving 8 bases between them. Germline loops: CDR1 MNHEY, CDR2 SVGAGI. The CDR3 reads CASSYGHSSYEQYF. The CDR3 DNA sequence: TGTGCCAGCAGTTACGGCCATAGCTCCTACGAGCAGTACTTC.

The table lists this clonotype with many counts. The chain couples TRBV20-1 to TRBJ2-5; 10 bases agree with TRBD1. Germline assignment: CDR1 DFQATT and CDR2 SNEGSKA (reference sequence). V was clipped by 6 bases and J by 3 bases; unmatched bases: 4. This CDR3 region has 13 residues. CDR3 sequence reads: CSATGTGEETQYF. Written as DNA, the CDR3 is TGCAGTGCCACCGGGACAGGGGAAGAGACCCAGTACTTC.

This clonotype was seen ten or more times. This sequence joins TRBV11-2 and TRBJ2-7, with D possibly TRBD1 on 6 matching bases. The germline V and J ends were trimmed by 4 bases and 4 bases, with 11 bases remaining between them. Looked up from germline, CDR1 is SGHAT and CDR2 is FQNNGV. The CDR3 has 13 amino acids. CDR3 protein: CASSSETGYEQYF. The DNA for the CDR3 is TGTGCCAGCAGCTCAGAGACAGGTTACGAGCAGTACTTC.

This clonotype has a count of ten or more. The chain employs TRBV29-1 and TRBJ2-7, with unresolved D. CDR1 is SQVTM, CDR2 ANQGSEA, per germline. Trimming left V 8 bases short and J 4 bases short, with 12 bases between. The CDR3 runs 11 residues. CDR3 in amino acids: CSFGDGYEQYF. The CDR3 bases are TGCAGCTTCGGAGACGGATACGAGCAGTACTTC.

This clonotype was detected only a few times. The rearrangement links TRBV5-1 to TRBJ2-1; 11 bases are a match to TRBD2. Germline V CDR1 and CDR2: SGHRS, YFSETQ. The V segment lost 7 bases and the J segment 9 bases; nucleotides outside the gene matches: 12. This CDR3 has 15 amino acids. CDR3 DNA sequence: TGCGCCAGCTTTTCTACTAGCGGGAGTTTCAGTGAGCAGTTCTTC. This gives the protein CASFSTSGSFSEQFF.